These T cell receptor beta chains were read from a single sample in a study of T-cell reconstitution after alpha-beta-depleted transplantation in children. TCRdb passed the PCR reads through MiXCR, listing each CDR3 protein once. The table includes 450,000 to 550,000 distinct CDR3 sequences, about 10% detected once. The input for sequencing was PBMCs, mostly from graft donor cells, taken 180 days after TCRalphabeta/CD19-depleted stem cell transplant. The receptors shown here come from a female patient younger than 10 who had a stem cell transplant for aplastic anemia, so the T cells may come from the graft donor. The CDR3 runs from the conserved cysteine through the conserved F or W. A D gene is named only where the DNA matches it firmly. Size values are once, few and many counts, or a class for expanded clones, and some rows have none.

j_gene	abundance	v_gene	d_gene	CDR3aa	CDR3nt
TRBJ2-3	many	TRBV5-8	-	CASSPGPHTDTQYF	TGTGCCAGCAGCCCGGGACCTCACACAGATACGCAGTATTTT
TRBJ2-1	few	TRBV6-1	-	CASSTGTARIIKQFF	TGTGCCAGCAGTACCGGGACTGCGCGAATAATAAAGCAGTTCTTC
TRBJ2-7	few	TRBV27	TRBD2	CASRAGGGYEQYF	TGTGCCAGCCGAGCGGGAGGGGGCTACGAGCAGTACTTC
TRBJ2-7	-	TRBV5-1	TRBD2	CASSLGTSGSEQYF	TGCGCCAGCAGCTTGGGGACTAGCGGGAGCGAGCAGTACTTC
TRBJ2-6	few	TRBV6-5	-	CASSYSISSGANVLTF	TGTGCCAGCAGTTACTCGATTAGTTCTGGGGCCAACGTCCTGACTTTC
TRBJ1-1	many	TRBV18	-	CASSPFTQGNTEAFF	TGTGCCAGCTCACCATTCACACAGGGGAACACTGAAGCTTTCTTT
TRBJ2-6	few	TRBV12-3/TRBV12-4	-	CASSSFGAGANVLTF	TGTGCCAGCAGTAGCTTTGGGGCTGGGGCCAACGTCCTGACTTTC
TRBJ2-7	-	TRBV28	TRBD1	CASSLGTVVYEQYF	TGTGCCAGCAGTTTAGGGACAGTGGTCTACGAGCAGTACTTC
TRBJ2-1	few	TRBV4-3	-	CASSQEGSFSYNEQFF	TGCGCCAGCAGCCAAGAAGGGTCTTTCTCCTACAATGAGCAGTTCTTC
TRBJ2-1	few	TRBV7-9	-	CASSLGRTRSWGNEQFF	TGTGCCAGCAGCTTGGGTCGGACCAGAAGCTGGGGCAATGAGCAGTTCTTC
TRBJ2-1	-	TRBV7-2	-	CASSLDWTNNEQFF	TGTGCCAGCAGCTTAGATTGGACAAACAATGAGCAGTTCTTC
TRBJ1-5	many	TRBV12-3/TRBV12-4	-	CASSAGITGNQPQHF	TGTGCCAGCAGTGCCGGTATTACGGGCAATCAGCCCCAGCATTTT
TRBJ2-7	few	TRBV29-1	-	CSVLTDSYYEQYF	TGCAGCGTCCTCACGGACTCATACTACGAGCAGTACTTC
TRBJ2-6	few	TRBV27	-	CASSLFRSGANVLTF	TGTGCCAGCAGTTTATTCCGCTCTGGGGCCAACGTCCTGACTTTC
TRBJ1-2	-	TRBV27	-	CASSSSRSHGYTF	TGTGCCAGCAGTTCAAGCCGGAGCCATGGCTACACCTTC
TRBJ1-1	-	TRBV5-1	-	CASSVGLYYRATDTEAFF	TGCGCCAGCAGCGTCGGACTTTACTACAGGGCGACGGACACTGAAGCTTTCTTT
TRBJ1-3	few	TRBV28	-	CASSPPYSGNTIYF	TGTGCCAGCAGTCCTCCTTACTCTGGAAACACCATATATTTT
TRBJ2-3	few	TRBV7-9	-	CASTLLEGITDTQYF	TGTGCCAGCACCCTTTTGGAGGGTATCACAGATACGCAGTATTTT
TRBJ2-1	many	TRBV5-5	TRBD1	CASSAQGTGAINEQFF	TGTGCCAGCAGCGCCCAGGGTACAGGGGCCATAAATGAGCAGTTCTTC
TRBJ2-4	few	TRBV7-9	TRBD2	CASSPGTSGGKNIQYF	TGTGCCAGCAGCCCGGGGACTAGCGGGGGGAAAAACATTCAGTACTTC
TRBJ2-7	-	TRBV12-3/TRBV12-4	-	CASTPWEGMHEQYF	TGTGCCAGCACCCCTTGGGAAGGGATGCACGAGCAGTACTTC
TRBJ2-5	few	TRBV28	-	CASSFVGLGGKETQYF	TGTGCCAGCAGTTTCGTCGGCCTCGGCGGGAAAGAGACCCAGTACTTC